The clone carrying this T cell receptor beta chain was detected only a few times. Its target is not known. The data belong to a study of T cell repertoires in cytomegalovirus infection. Study details: An indication of both CMV infection and matching HLA type came from public TCR beta signatures. Findings and caveats of the study: CMV carriers with the relevant HLA were identified by cumulative public TCR beta family frequency.

TCRdb reanalysed the reads using MiXCR and keeps one entry per CDR3 protein. The table includes hundreds of thousands of distinct CDR3 sequences, approximately 40% detected once. The CDR3 loop spans 16 amino acids. Germline lookup yields CDR1 SEHNR and CDR2 FQNEAQ (reference sequence). V lost 5 bases and J lost 4; bases outside the gene matches: 14. The clonotype was recovered from a human donor in good health (CMV status not recorded). Some clones in this sample may be carry-over from other donors' samples. The source material was PBMCs. J is TRBJ2-7 and V is TRBV7-9, with 7 nucleotides matching TRBD1. The CDR3 reads CASSRPAGTAFYEQYF. DNA for the CDR3: TGTGCCAGCAGCCGCCCTGCCGGGACAGCATTTTACGAGCAGTACTTC.